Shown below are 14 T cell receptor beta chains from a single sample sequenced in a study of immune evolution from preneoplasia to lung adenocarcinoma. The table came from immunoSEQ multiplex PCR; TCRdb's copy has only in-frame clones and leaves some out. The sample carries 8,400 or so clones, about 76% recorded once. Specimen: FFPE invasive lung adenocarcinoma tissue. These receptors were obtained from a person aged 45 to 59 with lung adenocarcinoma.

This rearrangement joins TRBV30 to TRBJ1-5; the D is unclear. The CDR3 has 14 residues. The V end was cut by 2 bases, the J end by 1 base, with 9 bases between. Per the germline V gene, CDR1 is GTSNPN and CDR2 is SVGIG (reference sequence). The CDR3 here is CAWSNSRSNQPQHF. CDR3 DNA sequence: TGTGCCTGGAGTAATAGCAGGAGCAATCAGCCCCAGCATTTT.

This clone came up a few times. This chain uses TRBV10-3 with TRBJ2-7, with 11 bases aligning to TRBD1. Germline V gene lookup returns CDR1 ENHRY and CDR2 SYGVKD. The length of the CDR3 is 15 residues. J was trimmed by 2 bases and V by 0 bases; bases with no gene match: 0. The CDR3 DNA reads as TGTGCCATCAGTGAGTCGGGACAGGGGGCCTACGAGCAGTACTTC. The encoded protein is CAISESGQGAYEQYF.

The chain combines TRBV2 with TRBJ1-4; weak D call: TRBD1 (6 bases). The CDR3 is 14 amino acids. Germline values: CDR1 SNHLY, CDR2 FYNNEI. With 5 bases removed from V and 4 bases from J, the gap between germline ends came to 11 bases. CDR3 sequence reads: CASSKGQNNEKLFF. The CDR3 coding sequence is TGTGCCAGCAGTAAAGGACAGAATAATGAAAAACTGTTTTTT.

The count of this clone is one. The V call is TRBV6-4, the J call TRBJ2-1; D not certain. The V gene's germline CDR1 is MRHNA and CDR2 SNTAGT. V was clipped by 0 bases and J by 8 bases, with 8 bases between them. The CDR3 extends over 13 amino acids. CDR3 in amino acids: CASSDSFWDEQFF. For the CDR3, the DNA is TGTGCCAGCAGTGACTCTTTTTGGGATGAGCAGTTCTTC.

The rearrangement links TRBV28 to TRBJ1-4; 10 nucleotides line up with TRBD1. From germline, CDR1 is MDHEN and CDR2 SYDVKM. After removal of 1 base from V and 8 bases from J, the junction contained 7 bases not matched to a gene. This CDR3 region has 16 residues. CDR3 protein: CASSLSWDRGTEKLFF. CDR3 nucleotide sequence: TGTGCCAGCAGTTTATCGTGGGACAGGGGAACGGAAAAACTGTTTTTT.

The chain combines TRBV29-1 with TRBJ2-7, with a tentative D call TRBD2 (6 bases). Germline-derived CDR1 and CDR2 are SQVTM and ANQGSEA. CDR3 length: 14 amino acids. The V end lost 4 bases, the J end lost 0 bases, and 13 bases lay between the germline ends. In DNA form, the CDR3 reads TGCAGCGTTGGGGGCGGAGGGGTCTCCTACGAGCAGTACTTC. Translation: CSVGGGGVSYEQYF.

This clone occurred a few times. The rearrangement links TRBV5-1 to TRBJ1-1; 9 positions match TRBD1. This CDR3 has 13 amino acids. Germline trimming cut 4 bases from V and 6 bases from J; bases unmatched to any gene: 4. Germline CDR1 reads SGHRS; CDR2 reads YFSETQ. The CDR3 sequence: CASSDRTGAEAFF. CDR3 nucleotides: TGCGCCAGCAGCGACCGGACAGGGGCTGAAGCTTTCTTT.

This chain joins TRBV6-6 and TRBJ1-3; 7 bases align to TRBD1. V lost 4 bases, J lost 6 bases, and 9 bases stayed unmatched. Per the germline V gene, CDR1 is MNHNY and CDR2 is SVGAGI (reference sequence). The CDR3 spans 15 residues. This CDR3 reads CASSSLGQLKNTIYF. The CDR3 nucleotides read TGTGCCAGCAGTTCCCTGGGACAGCTTAAAAACACCATATATTTT.

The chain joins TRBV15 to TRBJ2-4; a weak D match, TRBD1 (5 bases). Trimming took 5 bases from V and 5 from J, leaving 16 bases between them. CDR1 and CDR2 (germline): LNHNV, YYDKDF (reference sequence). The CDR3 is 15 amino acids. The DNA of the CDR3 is TGTGCCACCAGCCGTACCCCCGGACAAGAAAACATTCAGTACTTC. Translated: CATSRTPGQENIQYF.

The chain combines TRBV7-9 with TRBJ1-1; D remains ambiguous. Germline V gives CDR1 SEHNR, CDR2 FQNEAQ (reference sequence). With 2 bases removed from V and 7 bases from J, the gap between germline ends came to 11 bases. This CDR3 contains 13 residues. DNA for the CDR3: TGTGCCAGCAGCTTATATTTATCGTTTGAAGCTTTCTTT. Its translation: CASSLYLSFEAFF.

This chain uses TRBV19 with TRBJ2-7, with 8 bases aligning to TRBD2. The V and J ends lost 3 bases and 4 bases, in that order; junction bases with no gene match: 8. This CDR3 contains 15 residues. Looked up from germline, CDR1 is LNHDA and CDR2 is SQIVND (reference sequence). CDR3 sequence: CASSMARGGDYEQYF. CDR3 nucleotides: TGTGCCAGTAGTATGGCCCGGGGGGGAGATTACGAGCAGTACTTC.

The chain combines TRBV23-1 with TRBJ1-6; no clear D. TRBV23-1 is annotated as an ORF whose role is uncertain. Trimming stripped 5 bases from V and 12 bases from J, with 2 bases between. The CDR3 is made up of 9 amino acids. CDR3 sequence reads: CASSRPLHF. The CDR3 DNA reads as TGCGCCAGCAGTAGACCCCTCCACTTT.

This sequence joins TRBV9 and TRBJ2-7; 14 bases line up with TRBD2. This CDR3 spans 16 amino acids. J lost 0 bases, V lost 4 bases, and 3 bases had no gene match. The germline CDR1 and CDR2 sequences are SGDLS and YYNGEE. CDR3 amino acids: CASSLGLAGASYEQYF. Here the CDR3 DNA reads TGTGCCAGCAGCTTGGGACTAGCGGGAGCCTCCTACGAGCAGTACTTC. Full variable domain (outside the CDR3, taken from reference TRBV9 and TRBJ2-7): DSGVTQTPKHLITATGQRVTLRCSPRSGDLSVYWYQQSLDQGLQFLIQYYNGEERAKGNILERFSAQQFPDLHSELNLSSLELGDSALYFCASSLGLAGASYEQYFGPGTRLTVT.

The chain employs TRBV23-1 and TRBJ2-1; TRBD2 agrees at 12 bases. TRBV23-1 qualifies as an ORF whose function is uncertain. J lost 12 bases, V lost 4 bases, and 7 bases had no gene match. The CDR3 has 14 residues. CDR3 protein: CASSRPSGRAGQFF. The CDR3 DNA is TGCGCCAGCAGTCGGCCTAGCGGGAGGGCCGGGCAGTTCTTC.